A selection of T cell receptor beta chains follows, all from one sample in a study of early T cells in non-severe SARS-CoV-2 infection. A single record per CDR3 protein comes from TCRdb applying MiXCR to the 5' RACE reads. Of 95,000 to 100,000 distinct CDR3 sequences in the sample, approximately 9.9% were seen once. Sequencing was carried out using whole blood. All receptors come from an adult who was a healthcare worker with PCR-confirmed SARS-CoV-2 infection or an uninfected control (not recorded which). CDR3s include the opening cysteine and the closing phenylalanine or tryptophan. Fields, in order: J gene, clone size, D gene, V gene, CDR3 protein, CDR3 DNA. A D gene is named only where the DNA matches it firmly. Part of the rows lack a size; the others show once, few, many or a class for expanded clones.

>TRBJ2-1|many|TRBD2|TRBV2
CASSAVAGGSSEQFF
TGTGCCAGCAGCGCTGTGGCGGGGGGATCCAGTGAGCAGTTCTTC
>TRBJ2-3|many|NA|TRBV24-1
CATSEGLETSTDTQYF
TGTGCCACCAGTGAAGGCCTAGAAACTAGCACAGATACGCAGTATTTT
>TRBJ1-6|NA|TRBD1|TRBV4-1
CASSQETGYNSPLHF
TGCGCCAGCAGCCAAGAGACAGGGTATAATTCACCCCTCCACTTT
>TRBJ2-5|few|NA|TRBV3-1
CASSRVEGTQYF
TGTGCCAGCAGCCGGGTAGAAGGGACCCAGTACTTC
>TRBJ1-6|NA|TRBD1|TRBV7-9
CASSLADSTGDSPLHF
TGTGCCAGCAGCTTAGCGGATAGCACAGGGGATTCACCCCTCCACTTT
>TRBJ1-1|NA|NA|TRBV5-1
CASSLGFKVEAFF
TGCGCCAGCAGCTTGGGGTTTAAGGTGGAAGCTTTCTTT
>TRBJ2-7|NA|NA|TRBV6-5
CASHGGFVYEQYF
TGTGCCAGCCATGGGGGGTTTGTCTACGAGCAGTACTTC
>TRBJ1-1|many|NA|TRBV5-1
CASSPYKDGGGTEAFF
TGCGCCAGCAGCCCGTACAAGGACGGAGGAGGCACTGAAGCTTTCTTT
>TRBJ1-1|many|TRBD1|TRBV4-1
CASSQVIGQGARNTEAFF
TGCGCCAGCAGCCAAGTAATCGGACAGGGGGCGCGGAACACTGAAGCTTTCTTT
>TRBJ2-7|NA|NA|TRBV20-1
CSARPGPYEQYF
TGCAGTGCTAGGCCTGGGCCCTACGAGCAGTACTTC
>TRBJ2-4|many|NA|TRBV15
CATSRDPTKNIQYF
TGTGCCACCAGCAGAGATCCAACCAAAAACATTCAGTACTTC
>TRBJ2-1|NA|NA|TRBV7-6
CASSLEEIYNEQFF
TGTGCCAGCAGCTTAGAGGAGATATACAATGAGCAGTTCTTC
>TRBJ1-2|many|NA|TRBV6-2/TRBV6-3
CASSSISASRSYGYTF
TGTGCCAGCAGCTCGATCTCGGCGTCCCGTTCCTATGGCTACACCTTC
>TRBJ2-3|few|TRBD2|TRBV15
CATSRDPWTSGTTDTQYF
TGTGCCACCAGCAGAGACCCATGGACTAGCGGGACGACAGATACGCAGTATTTT
>TRBJ2-2|many|TRBD1|TRBV7-9
CASSSRTGGPNTGELFF
TGTGCCAGCAGCTCAAGGACAGGGGGGCCGAACACCGGGGAGCTGTTTTTT
>TRBJ2-2|few|NA|TRBV6-1
CASSEGAGELFF
TGTGCCAGCAGTGAGGGCGCCGGGGAGCTGTTTTTT
>TRBJ1-5|few|NA|TRBV28
CASSLGSFQPQHF
TGTGCCAGCAGTTTGGGCAGTTTTCAGCCCCAGCATTTT
>TRBJ1-5|many|NA|TRBV7-9
CASSFGAHNQPQHF
TGTGCCAGCAGCTTCGGGGCTCACAATCAGCCCCAGCATTTT
>TRBJ1-2|few|NA|TRBV5-1
CASSPDRLGGYYGYTF
TGCGCCAGCAGCCCCGACCGACTTGGGGGGTACTATGGCTACACCTTC
>TRBJ2-2|many|NA|TRBV5-1
CASSLITNTGELFF
TGCGCCAGCAGCTTGATTACGAACACCGGGGAGCTGTTTTTT
>TRBJ1-1|many|NA|TRBV20-1
CSASSREGRAEAFF
TGCAGTGCTAGCTCGAGGGAAGGGCGTGCTGAAGCTTTCTTT
>TRBJ2-1|many|TRBD2|TRBV29-1
CSVDSGSSYNEQFF
TGCAGCGTTGATAGCGGGAGTTCCTACAATGAGCAGTTCTTC
>TRBJ2-1|few|NA|TRBV12-5
CASAPPGAPGEQFF
TGTGCTAGTGCCCCGCCCGGGGCCCCCGGGGAGCAGTTCTTC
>TRBJ2-5|few|TRBD1|TRBV7-7
CASSSGQYQETQYF
TGTGCTAGCAGCTCGGGACAGTACCAAGAGACCCAGTACTTC
>TRBJ1-2|few|TRBD1|TRBV13
CASSLQEGADGYTF
TGTGCCAGCAGCCTACAGGAGGGGGCTGATGGCTACACCTTC
>TRBJ2-1|few|NA|TRBV5-1
CASSELLESSYNEQFF
TGCGCCAGCAGCGAATTGCTTGAGAGCTCCTACAATGAGCAGTTCTTC